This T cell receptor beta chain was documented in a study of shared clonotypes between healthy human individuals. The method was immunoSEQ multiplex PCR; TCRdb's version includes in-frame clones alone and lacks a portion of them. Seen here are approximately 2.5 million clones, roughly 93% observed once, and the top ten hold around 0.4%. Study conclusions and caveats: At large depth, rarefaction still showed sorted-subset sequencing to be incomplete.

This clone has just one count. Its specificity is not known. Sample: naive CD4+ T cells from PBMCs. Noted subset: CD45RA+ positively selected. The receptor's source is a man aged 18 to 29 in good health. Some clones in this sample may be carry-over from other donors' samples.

The CDR3 region has the DNA TGTGCCAGCAGCTCGACCGGACAGGGGTCTGGGGAGCAGTACTTC. It specifies CASSSTGQGSGEQYF. The chain recombines TRBV6-6 with TRBJ2-7; TRBD1 matches at 9 bases. Germline V gives CDR1 MNHNY, CDR2 SVGAGI (reference sequence). CDR3 length: 15 amino acids. V lost 6 bases and J lost 7; bases outside the gene matches: 13.